Sequencing of this TCR beta chain was carried out in a study of blood T cell repertoires in COVID-19. Study summary: Both acute and convalescent COVID-19 samples were obtained from the United States, Italy and Spain. T cells, B-cell-depleted T cells, or PBMCs provided the cDNA or gDNA that served as material.

This clone was detected only once. Per the study methods: Reference gene primers were amplified, and this amplification served to estimate nucleated cell counts. Only in-frame clones appear in the TCRdb table, and some are missing; sequencing was by immunoSEQ multiplex PCR. For V, J and clone size, that table is used; D and trimming come from the DNA. Of around 140,000 clones listed, around nine tenths are singletons. This CDR3 comprises 15 residues. Germline assignment: CDR1 SGHNT and CDR2 YENEEA. V lost 5 bases and J 2 bases, leaving 14 bases between the germline ends. This rearrangement joins TRBV11-3 to TRBJ2-3, with D possibly matching TRBD2 (5 bases). This TCR derives from a man aged 55 to 70 with active or convalescent COVID-19. Sequenced material: peripheral blood. CDR3: CASSPTGEFTDTQYF. In DNA, the CDR3 is TGTGCCAGCAGCCCCACTGGGGAGTTCACAGATACGCAGTATTTT.